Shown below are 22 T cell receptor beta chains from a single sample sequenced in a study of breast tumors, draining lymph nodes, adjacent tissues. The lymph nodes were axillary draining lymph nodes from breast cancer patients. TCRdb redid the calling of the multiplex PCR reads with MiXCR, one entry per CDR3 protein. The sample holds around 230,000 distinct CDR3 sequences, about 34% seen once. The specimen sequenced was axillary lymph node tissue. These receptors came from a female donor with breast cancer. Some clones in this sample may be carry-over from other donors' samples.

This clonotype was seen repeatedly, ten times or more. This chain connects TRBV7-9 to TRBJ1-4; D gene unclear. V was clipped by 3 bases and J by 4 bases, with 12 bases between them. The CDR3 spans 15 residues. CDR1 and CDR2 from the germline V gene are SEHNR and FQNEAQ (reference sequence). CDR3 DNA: TGTGCCAGCAGCTTCGGGCAGAACTTTAATGAAAAACTGTTTTTT. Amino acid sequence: CASSFGQNFNEKLFF. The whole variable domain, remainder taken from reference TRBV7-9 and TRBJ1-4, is DTGVSQNPRHKITKRGQNVTFRCDPISEHNRLYWYRQTLGQGPEFLTYFQNEAQLEKSRLLSDRFSAERPKGSFSTLEIQRTEQGDSAMYLCASSFGQNFNEKLFFGSGTQLSVL.

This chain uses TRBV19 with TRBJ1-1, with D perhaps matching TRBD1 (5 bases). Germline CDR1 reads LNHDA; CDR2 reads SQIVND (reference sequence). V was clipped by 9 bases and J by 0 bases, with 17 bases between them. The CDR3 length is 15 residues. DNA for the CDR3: TGTGCCAGCTCCGCAAGGGGATTTATGAACACTGAAGCTTTCTTT. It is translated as CASSARGFMNTEAFF.

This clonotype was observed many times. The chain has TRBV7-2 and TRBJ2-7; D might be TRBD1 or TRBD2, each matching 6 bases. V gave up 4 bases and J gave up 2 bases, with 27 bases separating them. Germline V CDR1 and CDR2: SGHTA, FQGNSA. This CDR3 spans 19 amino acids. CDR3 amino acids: CASSSVGLPVRGSPYEQYF. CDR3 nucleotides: TGTGCCAGCAGCTCAGTCGGACTACCGGTCAGGGGATCTCCCTACGAGCAGTACTTC. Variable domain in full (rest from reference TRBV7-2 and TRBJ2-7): GAGVSQSPSNKVTEKGKDVELRCDPISGHTALYWYRQSLGQGLEFLIYFQGNSAPDKSGLPSDRFSAERTGGSVSTLTIQRTQQEDSAVYLCASSSVGLPVRGSPYEQYFGPGTRLTVT.

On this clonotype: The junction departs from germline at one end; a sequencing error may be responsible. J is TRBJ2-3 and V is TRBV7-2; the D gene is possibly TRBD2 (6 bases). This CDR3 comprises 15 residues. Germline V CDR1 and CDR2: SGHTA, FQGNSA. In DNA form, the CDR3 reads TGTGCCAGCAGCTTAGCGGGCGGGATTACAGATACGCAGTGTTTT. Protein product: CASSLAGGITDTQCF. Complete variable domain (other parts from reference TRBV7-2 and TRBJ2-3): GAGVSQSPSNKVTEKGKDVELRCDPISGHTALYWYRQSLGQGLEFLIYFQGNSAPDKSGLPSDRFSAERTGGSVSTLTIQRTQQEDSAVYLCASSLAGGITDTQCFGPGTRLTVL.

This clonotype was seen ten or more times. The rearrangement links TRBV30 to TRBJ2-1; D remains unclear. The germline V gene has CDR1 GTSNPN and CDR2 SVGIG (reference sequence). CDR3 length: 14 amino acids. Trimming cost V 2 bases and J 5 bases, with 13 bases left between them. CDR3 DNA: TGTGCCTGGAGTCGGCACAATTCCCACAATGAGCAGTTCTTC. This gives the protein CAWSRHNSHNEQFF.

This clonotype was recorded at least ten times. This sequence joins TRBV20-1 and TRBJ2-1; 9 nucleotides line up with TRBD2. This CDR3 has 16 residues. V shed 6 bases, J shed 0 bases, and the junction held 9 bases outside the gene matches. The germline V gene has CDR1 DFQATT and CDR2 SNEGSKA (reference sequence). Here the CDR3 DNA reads TGCAGTGCAACCGGGACTAGCACGTCCTCCTACAATGAGCAGTTCTTC. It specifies CSATGTSTSSYNEQFF.

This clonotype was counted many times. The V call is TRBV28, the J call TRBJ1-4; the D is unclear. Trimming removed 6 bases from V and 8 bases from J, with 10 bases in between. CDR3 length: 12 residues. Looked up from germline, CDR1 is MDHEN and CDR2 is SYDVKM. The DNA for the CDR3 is TGTGCCAGCAGAGTTCTCGAGGAAAAACTGTTTTTT. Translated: CASRVLEEKLFF.

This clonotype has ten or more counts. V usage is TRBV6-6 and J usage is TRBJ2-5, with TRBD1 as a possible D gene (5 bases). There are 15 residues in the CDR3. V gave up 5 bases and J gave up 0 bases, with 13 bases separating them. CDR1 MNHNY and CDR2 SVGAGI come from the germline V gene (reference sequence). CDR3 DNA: TGTGCCAGCAGTCACGGAGCGACAGACCAAGAGACCCAGTACTTC. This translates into CASSHGATDQETQYF.

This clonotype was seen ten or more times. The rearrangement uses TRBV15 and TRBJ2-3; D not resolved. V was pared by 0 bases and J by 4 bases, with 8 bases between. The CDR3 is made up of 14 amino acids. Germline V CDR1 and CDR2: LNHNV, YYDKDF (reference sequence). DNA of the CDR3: TGTGCCACCAGCAGAGACCCGGCTCCAGATACGCAGTATTTT. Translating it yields CATSRDPAPDTQYF.

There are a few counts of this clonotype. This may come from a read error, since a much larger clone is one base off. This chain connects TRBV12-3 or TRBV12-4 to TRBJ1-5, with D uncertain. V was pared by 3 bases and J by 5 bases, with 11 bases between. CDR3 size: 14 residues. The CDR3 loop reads CASSFKGPDQPQHF. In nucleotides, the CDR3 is TGTGCCAGCAGTTTCAAGGGCCCGGATCAGCCCCAGCATTTT.

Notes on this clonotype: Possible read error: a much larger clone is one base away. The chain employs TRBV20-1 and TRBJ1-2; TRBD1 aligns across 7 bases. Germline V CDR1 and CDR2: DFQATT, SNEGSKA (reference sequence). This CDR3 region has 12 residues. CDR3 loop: CSGGGTAYGSTF. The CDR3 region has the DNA TGCAGTGGGGGGGGGACAGCCTATGGCTCCACCTTC.

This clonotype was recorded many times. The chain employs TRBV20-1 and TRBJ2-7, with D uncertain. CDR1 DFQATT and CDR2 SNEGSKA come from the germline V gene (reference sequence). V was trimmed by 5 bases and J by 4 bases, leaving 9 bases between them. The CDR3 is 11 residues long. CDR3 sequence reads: CSAAGPYEQYF. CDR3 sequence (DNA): TGCAGTGCTGCAGGACCTTACGAGCAGTACTTC.

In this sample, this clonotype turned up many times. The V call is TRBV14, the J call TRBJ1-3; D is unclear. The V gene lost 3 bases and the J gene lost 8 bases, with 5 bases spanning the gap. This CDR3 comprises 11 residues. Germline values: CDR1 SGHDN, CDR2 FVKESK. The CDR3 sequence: CASSQGHTIYF. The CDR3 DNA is TGTGCCAGCAGCCAGGGTCACACCATATATTTT.

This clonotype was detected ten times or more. CDR3 residues: CASSRGLAGQSGETQYF. The CDR3 region has the DNA TGTGCCAGTAGTAGGGGACTAGCGGGACAAAGTGGAGAGACCCAGTACTTC. The chain employs TRBV19 and TRBJ2-5; 13 nucleotides line up with TRBD2. The CDR3 spans 17 residues. Germline V CDR1 and CDR2: LNHDA, SQIVND (reference sequence). Trimming removed 4 bases from V and 4 bases from J; junction bases left unmatched: 9.

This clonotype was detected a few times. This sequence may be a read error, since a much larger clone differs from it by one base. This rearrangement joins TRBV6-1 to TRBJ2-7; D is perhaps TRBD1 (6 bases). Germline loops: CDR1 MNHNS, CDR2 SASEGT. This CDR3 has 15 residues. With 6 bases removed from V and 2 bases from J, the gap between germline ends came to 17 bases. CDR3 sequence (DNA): TGTGCCAGCAGACGCGCTGGGGGACACACCTACGAGCAGTACTTC. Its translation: CASRRAGGHTYEQYF.

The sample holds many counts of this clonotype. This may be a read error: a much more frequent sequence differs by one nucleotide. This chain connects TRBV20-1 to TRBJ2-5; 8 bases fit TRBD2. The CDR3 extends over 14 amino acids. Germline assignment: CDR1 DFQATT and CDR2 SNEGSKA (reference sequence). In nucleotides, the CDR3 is TGCAGTGCTGTAATTACTAGCGGCCAAGCGACCCAGTACTTC. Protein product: CSAVITSGQATQYF.

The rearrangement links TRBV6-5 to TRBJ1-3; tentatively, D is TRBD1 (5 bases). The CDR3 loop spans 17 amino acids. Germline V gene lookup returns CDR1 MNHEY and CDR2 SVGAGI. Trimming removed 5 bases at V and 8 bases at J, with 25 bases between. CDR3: CASSTSGAGNYGYTIYF. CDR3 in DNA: TGTGCCAGCAGTACCTCCGGGGCGGGTAACTATGGCTACACCATATATTTT.

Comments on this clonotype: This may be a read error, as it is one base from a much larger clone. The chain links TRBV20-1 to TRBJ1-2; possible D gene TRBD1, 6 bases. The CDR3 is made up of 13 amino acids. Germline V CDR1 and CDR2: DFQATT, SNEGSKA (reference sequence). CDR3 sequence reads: CSASTGLNYAYTF. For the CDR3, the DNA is TGCAGTGCCTCTACAGGGCTCAACTATGCCTACACCTTC.

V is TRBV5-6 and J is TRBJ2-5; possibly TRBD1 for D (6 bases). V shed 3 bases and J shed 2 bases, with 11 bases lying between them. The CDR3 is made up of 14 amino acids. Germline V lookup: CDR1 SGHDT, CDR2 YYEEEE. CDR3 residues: CASSSQGRQETQYF. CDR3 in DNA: TGTGCCAGCAGCTCACAGGGTAGGCAAGAGACCCAGTACTTC.

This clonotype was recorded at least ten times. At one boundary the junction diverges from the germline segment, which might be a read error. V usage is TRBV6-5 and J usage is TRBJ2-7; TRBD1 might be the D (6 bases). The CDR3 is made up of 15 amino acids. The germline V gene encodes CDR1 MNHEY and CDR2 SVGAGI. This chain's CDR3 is CASSHSRARGYEQYF. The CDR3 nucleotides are TGTGCCAGCAGTCACTCGAGGGCCAGGGGCTACGAGCAGTACTTC.

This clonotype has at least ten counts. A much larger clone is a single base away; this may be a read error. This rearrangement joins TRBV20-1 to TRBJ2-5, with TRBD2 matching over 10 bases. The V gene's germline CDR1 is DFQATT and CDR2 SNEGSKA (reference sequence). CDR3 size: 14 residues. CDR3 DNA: TGCAGTGCCATACTAGCGGGGATCCAAGCGACCCAGTACTTC. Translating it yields CSAILAGIQATQYF.

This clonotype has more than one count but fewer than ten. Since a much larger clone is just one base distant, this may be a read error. As DNA, the CDR3 is TGCAGTGCCCCTTCTATAGCGGGAGAAGCTGTGAGTGAGCAGTTCTTC. Translated, it gives CSAPSIAGEAVSEQFF. V and J are TRBV20-1 and TRBJ2-1, with 9 nucleotides matching TRBD2. The CDR3 covers 16 residues. The germline gives CDR1 DFQATT, CDR2 SNEGSKA (reference sequence). J lost 9 bases, V lost 6 bases, and 18 bases had no gene match.